The rows below give T cell receptor beta chains drawn from one sample of a study of cytomegalovirus exposure and HLA in healthy donors. Assay: immunoSEQ multiplex PCR; the TCRdb copy retains only in-frame clones and omits some. The table shows fewer than 200,000 clones, with 9.5% occurring only once. The sequencing sample was made of PBMCs. The source is a woman aged 25 to 39 in good health and CMV-seropositive. CDR3s include the opening cysteine and the closing phenylalanine or tryptophan. A D gene is named only where the DNA matches it firmly. The listing skips clone size in some rows; elsewhere it reads once, few, many or a size class.

D gene	V gene	J gene	clone size	CDR3 protein	CDR3 DNA
-	TRBV11-2	TRBJ1-1	few	CASSFDGVRTEAFF	TGTGCCAGCAGCTTCGACGGAGTGCGGACTGAAGCTTTCTTT
-	TRBV11-3	TRBJ1-3	-	CATWASSGNTIYF	TGTGCCACCTGGGCATCCTCTGGAAACACCATATATTTT
TRBD1	TRBV2	TRBJ2-5	-	CASSGDRISYQETQYF	TGTGCCAGCAGTGGGGACAGGATCTCGTACCAAGAGACCCAGTACTTC
TRBD1	TRBV5-1	TRBJ2-2	-	CASATGGLNTGELFF	TGCGCCAGCGCAACAGGGGGCTTAAACACCGGGGAGCTGTTTTTT
TRBD1	TRBV2	TRBJ1-1	-	CASGGQGYTEAFF	TGTGCCAGCGGGGGACAGGGGTATACTGAAGCTTTCTTT
-	TRBV21-1	TRBJ1-5	-	CASSPLGEGGGEPQHF	TGTGCCAGCAGCCCTCTTGGGGAGGGGGGCGGGGAGCCCCAGCATTTT
-	TRBV18	TRBJ1-3	-	CASSKDIEDTIYF	TGTGCCAGCTCAAAGGACATCGAAGACACCATATATTTT
-	TRBV6-1	TRBJ1-5	-	CASSSYGGNQPQHF	TGTGCCAGCAGTAGTTACGGGGGAAATCAGCCCCAGCATTTT
-	TRBV2	TRBJ1-2	-	CASSEGAGSLFYGYTF	TGTGCCAGCAGTGAAGGCGCAGGGTCCCTTTTCTATGGCTACACCTTC
TRBD1	TRBV2	TRBJ2-5	few	CASSGQGLGTQYF	TGTGCCAGCAGTGGACAGGGGCTTGGGACCCAGTACTTC
-	TRBV4-1	TRBJ1-1	few	CASSQATGYSTEAFF	TGCGCCAGCAGCCAAGCGACAGGTTATAGCACTGAAGCTTTCTTT
-	TRBV27	TRBJ1-2	-	CASSMIQGSGYTF	TGTGCCAGCAGTATGATCCAGGGGTCTGGCTACACCTTC
-	TRBV29-1	TRBJ2-3	-	CSVRTSGDTQYF	TGCAGCGTACGAACTAGTGGCGATACGCAGTATTTT
-	TRBV15	TRBJ2-1	few	CATSRDLQFLNEQFF	TGTGCCACCAGCAGAGATCTTCAGTTTCTCAATGAGCAGTTCTTC
-	TRBV18	TRBJ2-7	few	CASSSQSYEQYF	TGTGCCAGCTCATCACAGAGCTACGAGCAGTACTTC
-	TRBV21-1	TRBJ2-7	-	CASIAGGNSYEQYF	TGTGCCAGCATCGCGGGAGGCAACTCCTACGAGCAGTACTTC
TRBD1	TRBV5-6	TRBJ1-2	-	CASSLLQGRYGYTF	TGTGCCAGCAGCCTACTACAGGGGCGCTATGGCTACACCTTC
TRBD1	TRBV30	TRBJ2-7	few	CAWSVGTGVDEQYF	TGTGCCTGGAGTGTGGGGACAGGGGTTGACGAGCAGTACTTC
TRBD1	TRBV6-6	TRBJ1-5	-	CASSFYRGVNQPQHF	TGTGCCAGCAGCTTTTACAGGGGGGTCAATCAGCCCCAGCATTTT
TRBD1	TRBV10-3	TRBJ1-2	few	CAISPGQENNYGYTF	TGTGCCATCAGTCCCGGACAGGAAAATAACTATGGCTACACCTTC
TRBD2	TRBV9	TRBJ2-1	few	CASSGGSGIGDEQFF	TGTGCCAGCAGCGGAGGTAGCGGGATAGGCGATGAGCAGTTCTTC
-	TRBV5-4	TRBJ1-1	-	CASSVGQYNTEAFF	TGTGCCAGCAGCGTAGGACAGTACAACACTGAAGCTTTCTTT
-	TRBV27	TRBJ2-1	few	CASSPKLIREQFF	TGTGCCAGCAGTCCCAAACTAATTAGGGAGCAGTTCTTC
-	TRBV4-2	TRBJ2-1	once	CASSQEITGYEQFF	TGTGCCAGCAGCCAAGAGATCACCGGGTATGAGCAGTTCTTC
TRBD2	TRBV9	TRBJ2-7	-	CASSLGLPYEQYF	TGTGCCAGCAGCCTGGGACTACCCTACGAGCAGTACTTC
TRBD2	TRBV27	TRBJ2-2	-	CASSLVAGDDTGELFF	TGTGCCAGCAGTTTGGTAGCGGGAGATGACACCGGGGAGCTGTTTTTT
-	TRBV6-5	TRBJ2-7	few	CASRLTGKGITEQYF	TGTGCCAGCAGGCTAACCGGGAAAGGTATTACCGAGCAGTACTTC
-	TRBV10-1	TRBJ2-2	few	CASSESAGTGELFF	TGCGCCAGCAGTGAGTCTGCGGGAACCGGGGAGCTGTTTTTT
TRBD1	TRBV5-8	TRBJ1-2	-	CASRAGQGRDYGYTF	TGTGCCAGCAGGGCCGGACAGGGAAGAGACTATGGCTACACCTTC
-	TRBV2	TRBJ2-5	-	CASSLQGGYQETQYF	TGTGCCAGCAGTTTACAGGGAGGGTACCAAGAGACCCAGTACTTC
-	TRBV5-1	TRBJ2-2	few	CASRRLASTNTGELFF	TGCGCCAGCAGGAGGTTGGCTAGCACGAACACCGGGGAGCTGTTTTTT
TRBD2	TRBV18	TRBJ2-7	few	CASSPPGGWVEQYF	TGTGCCAGCTCACCACCGGGAGGGTGGGTGGAGCAGTACTTC
TRBD1	TRBV6-1	TRBJ2-7	-	CASSSKDRSSYEQYF	TGTGCCAGCAGCAGCAAGGACAGGAGCTCCTACGAGCAGTACTTC
TRBD1	TRBV27	TRBJ2-2	few	CASRPPLRTGGGELFF	TGTGCCAGCAGACCGCCTCTCAGGACAGGGGGTGGTGAGCTGTTTTTT
-	TRBV30	TRBJ1-6	-	CAWSGLRLGNSPLHF	TGTGCCTGGAGTGGGTTGAGGTTGGGTAATTCACCCCTCCACTTT
-	TRBV9	TRBJ2-3	-	CASSVEAETQYF	TGTGCCAGCAGCGTAGAAGCGGAGACGCAGTATTTT
-	TRBV6-6	TRBJ1-1	few	CASSLQGAKAFF	TGTGCCAGCAGTCTACAAGGGGCTAAAGCTTTCTTT
-	TRBV7-9	TRBJ2-1	-	CASSLSNRNYNEQFF	TGTGCCAGCAGCTTATCAAACAGGAATTACAATGAGCAGTTCTTC
-	TRBV2	TRBJ2-7	-	CASSDGTGSPYAQYF	TGTGCCAGCAGTGACGGAACGGGATCTCCCTACGCGCAGTACTTC
-	TRBV6-5	TRBJ1-2	-	CASSYGESQGNGYTF	TGTGCCAGCAGTTACGGGGAGTCCCAGGGGAATGGCTACACCTTC
-	TRBV9	TRBJ1-2	few	CASMQERYTF	TGTGCCAGCATGCAGGAAAGGTACACCTTC
-	TRBV15	TRBJ1-5	few	CATSRDREGRQPQHF	TGTGCCACCAGCAGAGATAGAGAGGGCCGTCAGCCCCAGCATTTT
TRBD2	TRBV2	TRBJ2-1	few	CASSEALGLAQFF	TGTGCCAGCAGTGAAGCGCTGGGACTAGCACAGTTCTTC
TRBD1	TRBV6-6	TRBJ1-4	few	CASSFSLRDRDEKLFF	TGTGCCAGCAGTTTTTCCCTCCGGGACAGGGACGAAAAACTGTTTTTT
TRBD1	TRBV29-1	TRBJ1-1	many	CSVLGQGKTEAFF	TGCAGCGTTCTTGGACAGGGAAAGACTGAAGCTTTCTTT
-	TRBV30	TRBJ1-1	few	CAWSLGAGGTEAFF	TGTGCCTGGAGTTTGGGGGCCGGGGGGACTGAAGCTTTCTTT
-	TRBV19	TRBJ1-2	-	CASSIDDTVSYGYTF	TGTGCCAGTAGTATAGATGACACAGTTAGCTATGGCTACACCTTC
-	TRBV4-1	TRBJ2-1	few	CASSPQDTHEQFF	TGCGCCAGCAGCCCTCAGGACACTCATGAGCAGTTCTTC
-	TRBV30	TRBJ2-3	-	CAWSYLIGVTDTQYF	TGTGCCTGGAGTTATTTGATCGGAGTAACAGATACGCAGTATTTT
TRBD2	TRBV7-2	TRBJ2-2	-	CASSFQGLADGELFF	TGTGCCAGCAGCTTCCAAGGACTAGCAGACGGGGAGCTGTTTTTT
TRBD2	TRBV7-2	TRBJ2-1	-	CASSPREGRFYNEQFF	TGTGCCAGCAGCCCCCGGGAGGGAAGGTTTTACAATGAGCAGTTCTTC
-	TRBV2	TRBJ1-5	few	CASSEQGRHQPQHF	TGTGCCAGCAGTGAACAGGGTAGGCATCAGCCCCAGCATTTT
-	TRBV4-2	TRBJ2-7	few	CASSQDLGLYEQYF	TGTGCCAGCAGCCAAGATCTGGGACTTTACGAGCAGTACTTC
TRBD1	TRBV5-1	TRBJ1-4	few	CASSLDSGTGYRLFF	TGCGCCAGCAGCTTGGATTCTGGGACAGGATACAGACTGTTTTTT
TRBD2	TRBV29-1	TRBJ2-7	-	CSVEGAGENDEQYF	TGCAGCGTTGAAGGCGCGGGAGAGAACGACGAGCAGTACTTC
TRBD2	TRBV5-1	TRBJ2-3	-	CASSYLAGARDTQYF	TGCGCCAGCAGCTATCTAGCGGGAGCTAGAGATACGCAGTATTTT
-	TRBV30	TRBJ2-3	-	CAWSEDSRDTQYF	TGTGCCTGGAGTGAGGACAGCAGAGATACGCAGTATTTT
-	TRBV20-1	TRBJ1-2	-	CSARVGEGYTF	TGCAGTGCTAGAGTGGGAGAGGGCTACACCTTC
-	TRBV6-6	TRBJ1-4	few	CASSPLNEKLFF	TGTGCCAGCAGCCCGTTAAATGAAAAACTGTTTTTT
TRBD2	TRBV19	TRBJ2-7	-	CASSIGTGLAPSF	TGTGCCAGTAGTATAGGTACAGGACTAGCGCCATCCTTC